A single sample is the source of the 22 T cell receptor beta chains below, sequenced in a study of T cells after yellow fever vaccination. In TCRdb, the 5' RACE reads were re-called with MiXCR into one record per CDR3 protein. Counted here are approximately 340,000 distinct CDR3 sequences, over 8% occurring once; the ten biggest clones make up approximately 19%. The sample in question was PBMCs, obtained on the day of the first yellow fever vaccination. Receptor source: a man between 18 and 29 years old who received the YFV17D yellow fever vaccine.

The table lists this clonotype with a few counts. The V and J genes are TRBV11-1 and TRBJ2-3; D gene uncertain. The CDR3 spans 18 residues. With 5 bases removed from V and 0 bases from J, the gap between germline ends came to 21 bases. Germline CDR1 SGHAT, CDR2 FQDESV (reference sequence). CDR3 DNA sequence: TGTGCCAGCAGCAGCTTAGTACTAAGCGAGAATAGCACAGATACGCAGTATTTT. Its translation: CASSSLVLSENSTDTQYF. The full variable domain, rest sourced from reference TRBV11-1 and TRBJ2-3, is EAEVAQSPRYKITEKSQAVAFWCDPISGHATLYWYRQILGQGPELLVQFQDESVVDDSQLPKDRFSAERLKGVDSTLKIQPAELGDSAMYLCASSSLVLSENSTDTQYFGPGTRLTVL.

This clonotype was detected a few times. CDR3 amino acids: CASSYGATQYF. The CDR3 bases are TGTGCCAGCAGTTATGGCGCGACCCAGTACTTC. The V call is TRBV6-5, the J call TRBJ2-5; no clear D gene. The CDR3 is 11 residues long. V lost 3 bases and J lost 7, with 6 bases in between. Germline V gives CDR1 MNHEY, CDR2 SVGAGI.

This clonotype has at least ten counts. The chain has TRBV5-1 and TRBJ1-1; TRBD1 might be the D (5 bases). Germline-derived CDR1 and CDR2 are SGHRS and YFSETQ. The CDR3 has 14 amino acids. V lost 5 bases to trimming and J lost 0 bases, with 11 bases between them. The DNA for the CDR3 is TGCGCCAGCAGTTCGAGGGGTATGAACACTGAAGCTTTCTTT. Translating gives CASSSRGMNTEAFF.

This clonotype was found many times. The gene calls are TRBV12-3 or TRBV12-4 and TRBJ2-7, with TRBD2 matching over 13 bases. Unmatched junction bases numbered 8, after V lost 6 bases and J lost 3 bases. The CDR3 covers 16 residues. The CDR3 loop reads CASSPFGTSGDYEQYF. The CDR3 nucleotides read TGTGCCAGCAGCCCATTCGGGACTAGCGGGGACTACGAGCAGTACTTC.

This clonotype was detected a few times. This chain links TRBV5-1 with TRBJ2-5, with 10 bases identical to TRBD2. The ends lost 0 bases at V and 2 bases at J; junction bases unmatched: 4. The CDR3 contains 16 residues. Germline values: CDR1 SGHRS, CDR2 YFSETQ. The CDR3 DNA reads TGCGCCAGCAGCTTGGAGGCTAGCGGGGGACAAGAGACCCAGTACTTC. Its translation is CASSLEASGGQETQYF.

This clonotype appeared many times. The chain joins TRBV20-1 to TRBJ1-1; a possible D gene is TRBD1 (5 bases). V was trimmed by 3 bases and J by 3 bases, leaving 23 bases between them. CDR1 DFQATT and CDR2 SNEGSKA come from the germline V gene (reference sequence). The CDR3 contains 17 residues. CDR3 sequence: CSARALGWDGPYTEAFF. The CDR3 region has the DNA TGCAGTGCTAGGGCTTTGGGCTGGGACGGGCCTTACACTGAAGCTTTCTTT.

The rearrangement joins TRBV4-3 to TRBJ2-7; TRBD1 is a possible D gene (6 bases). Germline V gene data show CDR1 as LGHNA and CDR2 as YSLEER. The CDR3 loop spans 14 amino acids. The V end lost 2 bases, the J end lost 2 bases, and 10 bases lay between the germline ends. CDR3: CASSQNTGPYEQYF. The CDR3 DNA follows: TGCGCCAGCAGCCAAAATACAGGGCCCTACGAGCAGTACTTC.

There are a few counts of this clonotype. The CDR3 nucleotides are TGCAGTGCTAGGGGCCGAGAAGCTTTCTTT. It is translated as CSARGREAFF. The chain uses TRBV20-1 and TRBJ1-1; no clear D gene. Germline V gene data show CDR1 as DFQATT and CDR2 as SNEGSKA (reference sequence). The CDR3 spans 10 residues. Trimming took off 3 bases at V and 8 bases at J, with 7 bases between the two ends.

This CDR3 reads CASRPLAGGGDTQYF. In nucleotides, the CDR3 is TGTGCCAGCAGACCTCTAGCGGGGGGAGGAGATACGCAGTATTTT. The chain is built from TRBV5-5 and TRBJ2-3; 11 bases fit TRBD2. The junction had 7 bases not matched to a gene; V was cut back by 5 bases and J by 5 bases. The V gene's germline CDR1 is SGHKS and CDR2 YYEKEE (reference sequence). This CDR3 region has 15 residues. The whole variable domain, remainder taken from reference TRBV5-5 and TRBJ2-3, is DAGVTQSPTHLIKTRGQQVTLRCSPISGHKSVSWYQQVLGQGPQFIFQYYEKEERGRGNFPDRFSARQFPNYSSELNVNALLLGDSALYLCASRPLAGGGDTQYFGPGTRLTVL.

This clonotype turned up a few times. The chain uses TRBV4-3 and TRBJ1-4; 8 nucleotides agree with TRBD1. The CDR3 length is 15 residues. J was trimmed by 4 bases and V by 4 bases; bases with no gene match: 5. CDR1 and CDR2 (germline): LGHNA, YSLEER. CDR3 nucleotides: TGCGCCAGCAGCCGTATCGGACAGGGTAATGAAAAACTGTTTTTT. Amino acid sequence: CASSRIGQGNEKLFF.

This clonotype was detected ten times or more. The chain is built from TRBV5-1 and TRBJ2-5; 12 nucleotides agree with TRBD1. This CDR3 contains 15 residues. Trimming at V came to 1 base and at J to 6 bases, leaving 4 bases not matched to a gene. The germline V gene has CDR1 SGHRS and CDR2 YFSETQ. Written as DNA, the CDR3 is TGCGCCAGCAGCTTGAGGGACAGGGGGCGGCAGACCCAGTACTTC. Its translation is CASSLRDRGRQTQYF.

This sequence joins TRBV4-2 and TRBJ2-5; 7 bases fit TRBD2. The CDR3 spans 15 residues. With 2 bases clipped from V and 2 bases from J, the junction kept 5 bases outside the gene matches. Germline CDR1 LGHNA, CDR2 YNFKEQ. CDR3 DNA sequence: TGTGCCAGCAGCCAATTGTGGGGGGGGCAAGAGACCCAGTACTTC. As protein: CASSQLWGGQETQYF.

The table lists this clonotype with a few counts. The chain uses TRBV28 and TRBJ1-2; maybe TRBD1 (5 bases). The V gene's germline CDR1 is MDHEN and CDR2 SYDVKM. With 8 bases removed from V and 1 base from J, the gap between germline ends came to 11 bases. CDR3 length: 13 amino acids. The CDR3 nucleotides are TGTGCCAGCTCCACAGGAGTTAACTATGGCTACACCTTC. Encoded protein: CASSTGVNYGYTF.

This clonotype was counted only a few times. The chain carries TRBV5-5 and TRBJ2-2; tentative D call: TRBD2 (5 bases). V lost 2 bases and J 6 bases, leaving 17 bases between the germline ends. Per germline, CDR1 SGHKS and CDR2 YYEKEE (reference sequence). The CDR3 is 16 amino acids. The CDR3 region has the DNA TGTGCCAGCAGCTTAGTCTTGAGTAGCGTCCCCGGGGAGCTGTTTTTT. It codes for CASSLVLSSVPGELFF.

The rearrangement uses TRBV6-1 and TRBJ1-1; D is ambiguous. The ends were cut back, 3 bases at V and 7 bases at J, with 9 bases in the middle. The germline V gene encodes CDR1 MNHNS and CDR2 SASEGT. The CDR3 extends over 12 amino acids. The CDR3 DNA reads as TGTGCCAGCAGTGATCGGGCGTTTGAAGCTTTCTTT. The encoded protein is CASSDRAFEAFF.

This clonotype was detected a few times. The chain links TRBV5-1 to TRBJ2-5; no definite D call. Deletions cut 4 bases from V and 5 bases from J, with 12 bases between. The CDR3 spans 13 residues. CDR1 SGHRS and CDR2 YFSETQ come from the germline V gene. In nucleotides, the CDR3 is TGCGCCAGCAGCCCGGGTGCTCGGGAGACCCAGTACTTC. As protein: CASSPGARETQYF.

The genes are TRBV27 and TRBJ2-1; 11 bases agree with TRBD2. This CDR3 contains 16 residues. Per the germline V gene, CDR1 is MNHEY and CDR2 is SMNVEV (reference sequence). V lost 5 bases and J lost 7; bases outside the gene matches: 10. CDR3 amino acids: CASSISTSGAANEQFF. Here the CDR3 DNA reads TGTGCCAGCAGTATTTCGACTAGCGGGGCTGCGAATGAGCAGTTCTTC.

There are many counts of this clonotype. V gene TRBV7-2 combines with J gene TRBJ2-2, with 9 nucleotides matching TRBD2. There are 14 residues in the CDR3. Trimming removed 8 bases from V and 6 bases from J; junction bases left unmatched: 7. Germline-derived CDR1 and CDR2 are SGHTA and FQGNSA. The CDR3: CASQRGGAAGELFF. CDR3 sequence (DNA): TGTGCCAGCCAACGCGGGGGGGCCGCCGGGGAGCTGTTTTTT.

The chain uses TRBV27 and TRBJ1-2, with a tentative D call TRBD1 (5 bases). The CDR3 extends over 13 amino acids. V dropped 3 bases and J dropped 4 bases, with 9 bases sitting between them. Per germline, CDR1 MNHEY and CDR2 SMNVEV (reference sequence). The CDR3 DNA sequence: TGTGCCAGCAGTTTGAGGGGCACCTATGGCTACACCTTC. It yields the protein CASSLRGTYGYTF.

Only a few counts were recorded for this clonotype. The CDR3 bases are TGTGCCAGCAGCTTAGTCGCAATCGGGGAGCTGTTTTTT. It yields the protein CASSLVAIGELFF. J is TRBJ2-2 and V is TRBV5-6; D gene ambiguous. The CDR3 contains 13 residues. Trimming cost V 2 bases and J 7 bases, with 9 bases left between them. In germline, CDR1 is SGHDT, CDR2 YYEEEE.

V usage is TRBV29-1 and J usage is TRBJ1-4; the D is unclear. Germline V CDR1 and CDR2: SQVTM, ANQGSEA. The V end was cut by 1 base, the J end by 8 bases, with 5 bases between. The CDR3 is made up of 11 amino acids. In nucleotides, the CDR3 is TGCAGCGTTGAAGCGGGGGAAAAACTGTTTTTT. It encodes CSVEAGEKLFF.

This clonotype came up once. This chain links TRBV12-3 or TRBV12-4 with TRBJ1-5, with a weak D call TRBD1 (5 bases). Trimming shortened V by 3 bases and J by 4 bases, and 13 bases separated the two germline ends. The CDR3 is made up of 15 amino acids. CDR3 amino acids: CASSFQGRVNQPQHF. The CDR3, as DNA: TGTGCCAGCAGTTTCCAAGGCAGGGTTAATCAGCCCCAGCATTTT.